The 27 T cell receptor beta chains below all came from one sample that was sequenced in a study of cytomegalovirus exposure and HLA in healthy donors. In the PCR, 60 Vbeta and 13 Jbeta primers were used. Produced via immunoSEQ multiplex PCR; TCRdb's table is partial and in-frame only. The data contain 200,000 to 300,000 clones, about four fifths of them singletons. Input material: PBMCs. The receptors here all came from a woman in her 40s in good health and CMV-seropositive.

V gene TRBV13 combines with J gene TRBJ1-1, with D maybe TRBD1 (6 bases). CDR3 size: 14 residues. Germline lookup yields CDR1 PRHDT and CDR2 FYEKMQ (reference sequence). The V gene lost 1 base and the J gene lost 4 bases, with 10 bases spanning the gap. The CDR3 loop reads CASSLAEGGTEAFF. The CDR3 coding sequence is TGTGCCAGCAGCTTAGCAGAAGGGGGCACTGAAGCTTTCTTT.

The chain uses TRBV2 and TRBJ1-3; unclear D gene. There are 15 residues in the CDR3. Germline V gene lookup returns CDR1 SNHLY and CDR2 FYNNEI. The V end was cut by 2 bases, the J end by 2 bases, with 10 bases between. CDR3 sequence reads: CASSELTGAGNTIYF. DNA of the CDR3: TGTGCCAGCAGTGAACTAACCGGGGCTGGAAACACCATATATTTT. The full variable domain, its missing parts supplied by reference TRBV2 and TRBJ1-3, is EPEVTQTPSHQVTQMGQEVILRCVPISNHLYFYWYRQILGQKVEFLVSFYNNEISEKSEIFDDQFSVERPDGSNFTLKIRSTKLEDSAMYFCASSELTGAGNTIYFGEGSWLTVV.

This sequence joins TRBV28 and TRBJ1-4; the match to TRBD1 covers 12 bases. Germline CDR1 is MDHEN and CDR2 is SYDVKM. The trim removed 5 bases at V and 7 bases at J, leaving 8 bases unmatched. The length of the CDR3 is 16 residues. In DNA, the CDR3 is TGTGCCAGCAGTCCCGCGGGACAGGGGGCGAGTGAAAAACTGTTTTTT. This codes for CASSPAGQGASEKLFF.

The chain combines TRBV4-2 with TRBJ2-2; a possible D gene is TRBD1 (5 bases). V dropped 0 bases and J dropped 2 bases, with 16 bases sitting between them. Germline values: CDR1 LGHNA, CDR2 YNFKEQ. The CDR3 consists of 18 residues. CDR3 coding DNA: TGTGCCAGCAGCCAAGATACTGTGACAGAGTTAAACACCGGGGAGCTGTTTTTT. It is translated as CASSQDTVTELNTGELFF.

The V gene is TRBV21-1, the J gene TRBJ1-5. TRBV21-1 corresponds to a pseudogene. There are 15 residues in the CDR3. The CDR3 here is CASSKRRGSNQPQHF. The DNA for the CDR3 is TGTGCCAGCAGCAAACGTCGGGGTAGCAATCAGCCCCAGCATTTT.

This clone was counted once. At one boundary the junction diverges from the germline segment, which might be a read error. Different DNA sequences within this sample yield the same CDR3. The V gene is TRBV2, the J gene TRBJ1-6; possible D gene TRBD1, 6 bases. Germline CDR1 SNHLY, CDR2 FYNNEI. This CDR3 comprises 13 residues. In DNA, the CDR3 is TGTGCCACCCAAGGACAGAATAATTCCCCCCTCCACTTT. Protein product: CATQGQNNSPLHF.

CDR3 nucleotides: TGTGCCAGCAGTGAAGCTACAGGGTTCTATGGCTACACCTTC. This translates into CASSEATGFYGYTF. The chain has TRBV2 and TRBJ1-2; a weak D match, TRBD1 (6 bases). Germline lookup yields CDR1 SNHLY and CDR2 FYNNEI. CDR3 length: 14 residues. Trimming left V 0 bases short and J 4 bases short, with 9 bases between.

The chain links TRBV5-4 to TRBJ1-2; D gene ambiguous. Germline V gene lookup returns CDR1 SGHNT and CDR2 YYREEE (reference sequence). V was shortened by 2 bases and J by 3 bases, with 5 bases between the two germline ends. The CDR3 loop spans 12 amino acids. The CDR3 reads CASSFVDYGYTF. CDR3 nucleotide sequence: TGTGCCAGCAGCTTCGTAGACTATGGCTACACCTTC.

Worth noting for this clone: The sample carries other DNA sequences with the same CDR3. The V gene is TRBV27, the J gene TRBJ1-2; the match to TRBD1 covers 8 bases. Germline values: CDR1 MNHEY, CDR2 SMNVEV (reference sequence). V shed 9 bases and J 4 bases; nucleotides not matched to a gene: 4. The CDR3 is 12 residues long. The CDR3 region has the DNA TGTGCCAGTGGTGGACAGGGCTATGGCTACACCTTC. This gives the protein CASGGQGYGYTF.

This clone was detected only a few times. The CDR3 DNA is TGTGCCAGCAGCTTCCGACAGGGGGCTTTCACAGATACGCAGTATTTT. It translates to CASSFRQGAFTDTQYF. The chain couples TRBV11-2 to TRBJ2-3; 10 bases map to TRBD1. After removal of 3 bases from V and 2 bases from J, the junction contained 5 bases not matched to a gene. In germline, CDR1 is SGHAT, CDR2 FQNNGV. The CDR3 length is 16 residues.

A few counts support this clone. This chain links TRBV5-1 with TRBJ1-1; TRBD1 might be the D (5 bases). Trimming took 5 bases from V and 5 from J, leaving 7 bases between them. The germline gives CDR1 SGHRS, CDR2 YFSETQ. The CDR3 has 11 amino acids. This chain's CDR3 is CASRSGTEAFF. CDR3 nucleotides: TGCGCCAGCAGGTCAGGGACTGAAGCTTTCTTT. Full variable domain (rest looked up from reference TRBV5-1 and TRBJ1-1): KAGVTQTPRYLIKTRGQQVTLSCSPISGHRSVSWYQQTPGQGLQFLFEYFSETQRNKGNFPGRFSGRQFSNSRSEMNVSTLELGDSALYLCASRSGTEAFFGQGTRLTVV.

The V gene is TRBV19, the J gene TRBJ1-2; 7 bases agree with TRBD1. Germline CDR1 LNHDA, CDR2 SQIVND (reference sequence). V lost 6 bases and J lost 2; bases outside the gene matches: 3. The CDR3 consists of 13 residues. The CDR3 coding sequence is TGTGCCAGTAGCGAGGGGGCCAACTATGGCTACACCTTC. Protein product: CASSEGANYGYTF.

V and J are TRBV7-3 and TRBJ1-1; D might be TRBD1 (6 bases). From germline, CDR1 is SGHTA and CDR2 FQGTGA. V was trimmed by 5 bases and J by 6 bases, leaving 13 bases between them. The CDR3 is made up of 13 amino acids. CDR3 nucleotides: TGTGCCAGCAGCCGTCTGGGGGCATCTGAAGCTTTCTTT. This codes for CASSRLGASEAFF.

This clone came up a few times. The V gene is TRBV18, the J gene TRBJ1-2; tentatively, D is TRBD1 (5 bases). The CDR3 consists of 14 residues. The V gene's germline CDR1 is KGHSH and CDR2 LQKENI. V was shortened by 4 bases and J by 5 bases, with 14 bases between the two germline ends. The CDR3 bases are TGTGCCAGCTCACGGGTCGATGGGGCATATGGCTACACCTTC. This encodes CASSRVDGAYGYTF.

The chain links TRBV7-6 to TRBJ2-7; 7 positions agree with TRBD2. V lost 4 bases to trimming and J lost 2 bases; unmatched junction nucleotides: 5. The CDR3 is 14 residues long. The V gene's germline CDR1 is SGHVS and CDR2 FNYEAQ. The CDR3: CASSSEGGPYEQYF. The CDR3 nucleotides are TGTGCCAGCAGCTCTGAGGGAGGGCCCTACGAGCAGTACTTC.

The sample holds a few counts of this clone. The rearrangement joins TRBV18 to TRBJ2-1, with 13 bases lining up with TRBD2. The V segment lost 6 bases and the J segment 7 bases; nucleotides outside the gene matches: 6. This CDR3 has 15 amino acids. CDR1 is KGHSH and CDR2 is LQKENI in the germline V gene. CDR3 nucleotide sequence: TGTGCCAGCTCCCCCACTAGCGGGGGGGCGAATGAGCAGTTCTTC. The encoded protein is CASSPTSGGANEQFF.

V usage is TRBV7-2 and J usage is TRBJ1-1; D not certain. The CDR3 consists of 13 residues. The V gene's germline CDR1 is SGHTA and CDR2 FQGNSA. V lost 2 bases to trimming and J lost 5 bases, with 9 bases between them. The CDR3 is CASSLSTRTEAFF. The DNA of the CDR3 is TGTGCCAGCAGCTTATCGACAAGAACTGAAGCTTTCTTT. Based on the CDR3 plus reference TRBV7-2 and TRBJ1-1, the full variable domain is GAGVSQSPSNKVTEKGKDVELRCDPISGHTALYWYRQSLGQGLEFLIYFQGNSAPDKSGLPSDRFSAERTGGSVSTLTIQRTQQEDSAVYLCASSLSTRTEAFFGQGTRLTVV.

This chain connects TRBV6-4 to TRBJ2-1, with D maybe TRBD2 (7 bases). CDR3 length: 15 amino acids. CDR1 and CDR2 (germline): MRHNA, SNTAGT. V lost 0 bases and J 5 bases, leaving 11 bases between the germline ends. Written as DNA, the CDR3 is TGTGCCAGCAGTGACTCGGGGGGGCGCGACAATGAGCAGTTCTTC. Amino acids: CASSDSGGRDNEQFF.

CDR3 bases: TGTGCCTGGAGTGGACAATACGAGCAGTACTTC. This translates into CAWSGQYEQYF. V and J are TRBV30 and TRBJ2-7; no clear D. CDR1 GTSNPN and CDR2 SVGIG come from the germline V gene (reference sequence). Trimming stripped 1 base from V and 4 bases from J, with 5 bases between. The CDR3 runs to 11 residues.

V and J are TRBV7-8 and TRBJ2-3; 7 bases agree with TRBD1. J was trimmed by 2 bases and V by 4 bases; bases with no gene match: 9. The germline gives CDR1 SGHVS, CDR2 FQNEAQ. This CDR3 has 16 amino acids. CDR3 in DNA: TGTGCCAGCAGCTCAGGTCCCGGGACAGACACAGATACGCAGTATTTT. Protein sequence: CASSSGPGTDTDTQYF.

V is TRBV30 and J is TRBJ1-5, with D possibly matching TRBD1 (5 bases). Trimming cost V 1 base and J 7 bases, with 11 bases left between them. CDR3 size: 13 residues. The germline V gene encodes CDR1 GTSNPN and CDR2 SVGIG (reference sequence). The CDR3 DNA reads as TGTGCCTGGAGTGCAGCGGGGCACCAGCCCCAGCATTTT. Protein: CAWSAAGHQPQHF.

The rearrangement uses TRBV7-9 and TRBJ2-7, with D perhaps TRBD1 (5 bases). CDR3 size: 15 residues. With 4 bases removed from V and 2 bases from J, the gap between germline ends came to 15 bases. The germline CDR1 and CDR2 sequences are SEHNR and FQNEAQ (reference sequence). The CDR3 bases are TGTGCCAGCAGCTATGGACAAGAGGTAACCTACGAGCAGTACTTC. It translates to CASSYGQEVTYEQYF.

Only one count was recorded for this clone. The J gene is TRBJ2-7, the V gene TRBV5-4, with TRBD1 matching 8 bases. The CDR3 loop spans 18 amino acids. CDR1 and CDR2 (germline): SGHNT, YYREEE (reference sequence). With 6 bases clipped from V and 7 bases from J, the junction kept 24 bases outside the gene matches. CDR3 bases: TGTGCCAGCACCTCCGACCCCAGCCGGTGGACAGGGAGTGGAGAGCAGTACTTC. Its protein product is CASTSDPSRWTGSGEQYF. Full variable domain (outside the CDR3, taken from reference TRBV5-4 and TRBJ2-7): ETGVTQSPTHLIKTRGQQVTLRCSSQSGHNTVSWYQQALGQGPQFIFQYYREEENGRGNFPPRFSGLQFPNYSSELNVNALELDDSALYLCASTSDPSRWTGSGEQYFGPGTRLTVT.

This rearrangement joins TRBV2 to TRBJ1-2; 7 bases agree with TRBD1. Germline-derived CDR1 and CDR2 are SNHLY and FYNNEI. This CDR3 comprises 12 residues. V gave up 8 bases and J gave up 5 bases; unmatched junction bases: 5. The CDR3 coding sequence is TGTGCCAGCGGGCAGGGGGGTTATGGCTACACCTTC. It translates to CASGQGGYGYTF.

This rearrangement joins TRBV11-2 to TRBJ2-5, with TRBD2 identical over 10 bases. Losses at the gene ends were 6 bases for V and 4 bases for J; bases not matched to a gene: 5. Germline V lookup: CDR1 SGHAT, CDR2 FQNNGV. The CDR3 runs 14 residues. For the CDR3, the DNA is TGTGCCAGCAGTTCTAGCGGGAGCGGAGAGACCCAGTACTTC. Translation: CASSSSGSGETQYF.

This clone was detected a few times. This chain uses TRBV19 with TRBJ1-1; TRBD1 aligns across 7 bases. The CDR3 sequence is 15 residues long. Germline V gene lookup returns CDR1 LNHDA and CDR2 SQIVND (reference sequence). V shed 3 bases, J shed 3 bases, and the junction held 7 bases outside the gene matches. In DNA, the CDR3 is TGTGCCAGTAGTATGGGCCCAACAGGGGACACTGAAGCTTTCTTT. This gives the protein CASSMGPTGDTEAFF.

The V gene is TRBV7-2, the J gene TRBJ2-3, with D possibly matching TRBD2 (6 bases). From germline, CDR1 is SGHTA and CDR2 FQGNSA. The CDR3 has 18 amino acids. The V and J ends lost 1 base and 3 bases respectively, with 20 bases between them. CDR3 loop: CASSLDAGPAGLTDTQYF. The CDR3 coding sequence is TGTGCCAGCAGCTTAGATGCGGGACCCGCCGGATTAACAGATACGCAGTATTTT.